A single sample gave rise to the 28 T cell receptor beta chains below, sequenced in a study of CD8+ T cells in alopecia areata. Reverse transcribed after extraction, RNA yielded cDNA as the sequencing template. Sequencing used immunoSEQ multiplex PCR; TCRdb keeps in-frame clones, though not all of them. The data show around 82,000 clones, with roughly 51% seen just once and around 5% held by the top ten. The sequencing sample was made of NKG2D-high CD8+ T cells sorted from blood. The receptors were gathered from a human donor with alopecia areata.

V usage is TRBV27 and J usage is TRBJ2-1; either TRBD1 or TRBD2 may supply D (7 bases each). The V end was cut by 4 bases, the J end by 6 bases, with 16 bases between. The germline CDR1 and CDR2 sequences are MNHEY and SMNVEV (reference sequence). The length of the CDR3 is 15 residues. This CDR3 reads CASSSGGGEVNEQFF. In DNA form, the CDR3 reads TGTGCCAGCAGTTCAGGGGGAGGGGAGGTCAATGAGCAGTTCTTC.

The CDR3 protein is CASSLGGLRLYF. The CDR3 DNA reads TGTGCCAGCAGCTTGGGAGGTCTGCGTTTGTACTTC. The chain employs TRBV5-6 and TRBJ2-7; D gene ambiguous. CDR3 length: 12 amino acids. Between the trimmed V and J ends, which lost 0 bases and 12 bases, there was a span of 13 bases. Germline assignment: CDR1 SGHDT and CDR2 YYEEEE.

The chain has TRBV27 and TRBJ2-5, with TRBD1 matching 9 bases. Germline CDR1 is MNHEY and CDR2 is SMNVEV (reference sequence). V gave up 3 bases and J gave up 7 bases; unmatched junction bases: 0. CDR3 length: 12 residues. CDR3 in amino acids: CASSLGQGTQYF. The CDR3 nucleotides read TGTGCCAGCAGTTTGGGACAGGGGACCCAGTACTTC.

This chain connects TRBV6-5 to TRBJ2-6, with TRBD2 as a possible D gene (5 bases). Trimming took 10 bases from V and 9 from J, leaving 13 bases between them. The germline gives CDR1 MNHEY, CDR2 SVGAGI. The CDR3 has 12 residues. In DNA, the CDR3 is TGTGCCACGTTCAATGGAGGCAACGTCCTGACTTTC. Protein sequence: CATFNGGNVLTF.

This clone was picked up a small number of times. The chain couples TRBV13 to TRBJ2-2; D is undetermined. The V gene's germline CDR1 is PRHDT and CDR2 FYEKMQ (reference sequence). The CDR3 has 15 residues. Trimming took 5 bases from V and 0 from J, leaving 10 bases between them. The CDR3 DNA follows: TGTGCCAGCAGCCTCGACCAAACGAACACCGGGGAGCTGTTTTTT. Its translation is CASSLDQTNTGELFF.

This clone was counted once. The rearrangement uses TRBV2 and TRBJ1-1; D unresolved. This CDR3 comprises 11 residues. V was trimmed by 9 bases and J by 3 bases, leaving 8 bases between them. Germline CDR1 SNHLY, CDR2 FYNNEI. This CDR3 reads CASRLDTEAFF. The CDR3 nucleotides are TGTGCCAGTCGGTTGGACACTGAAGCTTTCTTT.

This chain connects TRBV4-1 to TRBJ2-3, with a tentative D call TRBD1 (6 bases). The CDR3 totals 14 residues. CDR1 and CDR2 (germline): MGHRA, YSYEKL. The V end was cut by 0 bases, the J end by 4 bases, with 8 bases between. The DNA of the CDR3 is TGCGCCAGCAGCCAAGAACAGGGCGCAGATACGCAGTATTTT. It codes for CASSQEQGADTQYF.

The chain combines TRBV29-1 with TRBJ2-5; a possible D gene is TRBD1 (5 bases). The ends were cut back, 0 bases at V and 5 bases at J, with 22 bases in the middle. CDR1 and CDR2 (germline): SQVTM, ANQGSEA. This CDR3 spans 17 amino acids. CDR3 region: CSVEDSGRQGVWETQYF. The DNA of the CDR3 is TGCAGCGTTGAAGATTCTGGCAGGCAGGGTGTGTGGGAGACCCAGTACTTC.

The rearrangement links TRBV30 to TRBJ1-3; no firm D call. Trimming stripped 0 bases from V and 4 bases from J, with 10 bases between. The germline V gene has CDR1 GTSNPN and CDR2 SVGIG (reference sequence). This CDR3 has 14 residues. The CDR3 sequence: CAWSVGTAGNTIYF. CDR3 in DNA: TGTGCCTGGAGTGTCGGCACAGCAGGAAACACCATATATTTT.

This rearrangement joins TRBV2 to TRBJ1-2; D unresolved. V lost 7 bases and J 3 bases, leaving 15 bases between the germline ends. Per germline, CDR1 SNHLY and CDR2 FYNNEI. The CDR3 runs to 14 residues. CDR3 residues: CASTANPVDYGYTF. CDR3 DNA sequence: TGTGCCAGCACGGCCAATCCCGTAGACTATGGCTACACCTTC.

The gene calls are TRBV7-3 and TRBJ2-3; D is undetermined. The CDR3 is 13 amino acids. Germline CDR1 and CDR2: SGHTA and FQGTGA. V was pared by 1 base and J by 5 bases, with 7 bases between. The CDR3 region has the DNA TGTGCCAGCAGCTTAATTGCTTTAGATACGCAGTATTTT. Protein: CASSLIALDTQYF.

The CDR3 bases are TGTGCCAGCAGCGGACAGTCAGAGACCCAGTACTTC. This encodes CASSGQSETQYF. The chain employs TRBV28 and TRBJ2-5, with D possibly matching TRBD1 (6 bases). Germline V gene data show CDR1 as MDHEN and CDR2 as SYDVKM. Trimming cost V 6 bases and J 4 bases, with 9 bases left between them. The CDR3 sequence is 12 residues long.

V gene TRBV29-1 combines with J gene TRBJ2-1; D gene ambiguous. Trimming took 4 bases from V and 3 from J, leaving 10 bases between them. The CDR3 extends over 13 amino acids. Per germline, CDR1 SQVTM and CDR2 ANQGSEA. The CDR3: CSVAPPNYNEQFF. The CDR3 DNA is TGCAGCGTTGCCCCTCCAAACTACAATGAGCAGTTCTTC.

In this sample, this clone turned up a few times. The genes are TRBV27 and TRBJ2-5; 8 bases are shared with TRBD2. Germline V gene data show CDR1 as MNHEY and CDR2 as SMNVEV (reference sequence). The CDR3 totals 13 residues. V gave up 8 bases and J gave up 5 bases; unmatched junction bases: 7. CDR3 in amino acids: CASWGLAGETQYF. The CDR3 DNA reads as TGTGCCAGCTGGGGGTTAGCGGGGGAGACCCAGTACTTC.

The chain couples TRBV29-1 to TRBJ1-2; a weak D match, TRBD1 (6 bases). This CDR3 contains 13 residues. Germline V gene lookup returns CDR1 SQVTM and CDR2 ANQGSEA. V lost 5 bases and J lost 1, with 11 bases in between. CDR3 protein: CSVLGDINYGYTF. The CDR3 nucleotides are TGCAGCGTTCTAGGGGACATTAACTATGGCTACACCTTC.

This chain joins TRBV4-2 and TRBJ2-1, with D perhaps assigned TRBD1 or TRBD2 (5 bases each). The CDR3 covers 14 residues. The ends were cut back, 5 bases at V and 8 bases at J, with 16 bases in the middle. Germline lookup yields CDR1 LGHNA and CDR2 YNFKEQ. The CDR3, as DNA: TGTGCCAGCAGCTATGGACAAGGAGGTTATGAGCAGTTCTTC. Encoded protein: CASSYGQGGYEQFF.

The CDR3 protein is CSVVLGDPYNSPLHF. For the CDR3, the DNA is TGCAGCGTGGTTCTTGGGGACCCCTATAATTCACCCCTCCACTTT. The rearrangement joins TRBV29-1 to TRBJ1-6, with a tentative D call TRBD1 (5 bases). The germline V gene has CDR1 SQVTM and CDR2 ANQGSEA. V gave up 6 bases and J gave up 2 bases, with 14 bases separating them. The CDR3 totals 15 residues.

This clone was found a few times. The chain has TRBV7-9 and TRBJ2-5, with 7 bases that match TRBD1. CDR1 and CDR2 from the germline V gene are SEHNR and FQNEAQ (reference sequence). V shed 1 base, J shed 14 bases, and the junction held 7 bases outside the gene matches. The CDR3 spans 12 residues. CDR3 amino acids: CASSLGPGQDYF. In DNA form, the CDR3 reads TGTGCCAGCAGCTTAGGCCCTGGACAGGACTACTTC.

This clone was seen a handful of times. The chain has TRBV5-1 and TRBJ2-7, with D maybe TRBD1 (6 bases). Trimming removed 4 bases at V and 7 bases at J, with 12 bases between. Looked up from germline, CDR1 is SGHRS and CDR2 is YFSETQ. The CDR3 consists of 12 residues. In DNA, the CDR3 is TGCGCCAGCAGCCAGATCCAGGGGGAGCAGTACTTC. Protein product: CASSQIQGEQYF.

In this sample, this clone turned up a few times. This rearrangement joins TRBV29-1 to TRBJ1-5, with D perhaps TRBD1 (5 bases). The CDR3 sequence is 13 residues long. Germline assignment: CDR1 SQVTM and CDR2 ANQGSEA. Trimming left V 6 bases short and J 0 bases short, with 9 bases between. Written as DNA, the CDR3 is TGCAGCGTCGGGGACGTTAGCAATCAGCCCCAGCATTTT. Protein product: CSVGDVSNQPQHF.

V is TRBV29-1 and J is TRBJ2-7, with TRBD2 matching 7 bases. The junction had 4 bases not matched to a gene; V was cut back by 2 bases and J by 0 bases. This CDR3 is built from 14 residues. Germline V gives CDR1 SQVTM, CDR2 ANQGSEA. The CDR3 is CSVESGEISYEQYF. CDR3 DNA sequence: TGCAGCGTTGAAAGCGGGGAAATCTCCTACGAGCAGTACTTC.

The chain uses TRBV19 and TRBJ2-2, with 9 bases identical to TRBD1. CDR1 and CDR2 (germline): LNHDA, SQIVND (reference sequence). The CDR3 is made up of 14 amino acids. Losses at the gene ends were 6 bases for V and 5 bases for J; bases not matched to a gene: 4. Written as DNA, the CDR3 is TGTGCCAGTAGCGCGGGACAGGGAACCGGGGAGCTGTTTTTT. Its translation: CASSAGQGTGELFF.

This clone was seen a few times. The same CDR3 can be traced to other DNA sequences in this sample. The CDR3 region is CASSFRLDNEQFF. DNA of the CDR3: TGTGCCAGCAGTTTTAGGCTGGACAATGAGCAGTTCTTC. The V and J genes are TRBV28 and TRBJ2-1; D gene ambiguous. The CDR3 is made up of 13 amino acids. Trimming cost V 3 bases and J 5 bases, with 8 bases left between them. Germline CDR1 MDHEN, CDR2 SYDVKM.

The chain links TRBV5-6 to TRBJ1-1, with D unresolved. Germline V lookup: CDR1 SGHDT, CDR2 YYEEEE. The length of the CDR3 is 11 residues. V was cut by 0 bases and J by 10 bases, with 7 bases left in between. The CDR3 is CASSLGSGAFF. CDR3 nucleotide sequence: TGTGCCAGCAGCTTGGGGAGTGGAGCTTTCTTT.

The sample holds a few counts of this clone. The chain links TRBV29-1 to TRBJ2-1; 10 bases line up with TRBD2. The CDR3 totals 13 residues. Germline CDR1 SQVTM, CDR2 ANQGSEA. The J segment lost 5 bases and the V segment lost 4 bases, leaving 2 bases of the junction unmatched. CDR3 protein: CSVGLAGDNEQFF. CDR3 coding DNA: TGCAGCGTTGGGCTAGCGGGGGACAATGAGCAGTTCTTC.

This clone was picked up one time. The rearrangement uses TRBV29-1 and TRBJ2-7; D may be TRBD1 or TRBD2 (6 bases each). CDR1 and CDR2 from the germline V gene are SQVTM and ANQGSEA. CDR3 length: 15 amino acids. Trimming cost V 1 base and J 3 bases, with 16 bases left between them. The CDR3 nucleotides read TGCAGCGTTGAAGGGGGATTGGGGGGCGGCTACGAGCAGTACTTC. Residues: CSVEGGLGGGYEQYF.

In its sample, this clone was seen a few times. The chain carries TRBV28 and TRBJ2-7; D is undetermined. The CDR3 loop spans 16 amino acids. V lost 5 bases to trimming and J lost 0 bases, with 17 bases between them. The germline CDR1 and CDR2 sequences are MDHEN and SYDVKM. CDR3 sequence reads: CASSILPRAPSYEQYF. DNA of the CDR3: TGTGCCAGCAGTATCCTTCCCCGGGCCCCCTCCTACGAGCAGTACTTC.

The CDR3 protein is CASSRGARSEQYF. In DNA form, the CDR3 reads TGTGCCAGCAGCAGAGGCGCAAGATCCGAGCAGTACTTC. V usage is TRBV7-9 and J usage is TRBJ2-7; no reliable D call. Trimming took 5 bases from V and 6 from J, leaving 14 bases between them. Germline V gene data show CDR1 as SEHNR and CDR2 as FQNEAQ (reference sequence). The CDR3 has 13 amino acids.